This T cell receptor (beta chain) originates from a study of technical replicates of blood from a handful of donors (dated by TCRdb to the late 2010s). Worth noting for this clone: Its antigen has not been determined. No clone much larger than this one lies a single base away; base qualities are absent.

Library generation was performed with the immunoSEQ multiplex PCR assay. TCRdb re-hosts the immuneACCESS table, in-frame sequences only. Its copies lack some clones; in the studies checked, an unresolved V gene accounts for under half of them, and the cause for the rest is not known. This sample holds tens of thousands of clones; nearly 97% were observed only once. The biggest ten clones account for less than 0.25% of the sample. CDR1 and CDR2, looked up from the germline V gene, are SGHTA and FQGTGA. The CDR3 covers 16 residues, taking in both the cysteine and the phenylalanine. The CDR3 DNA has 48 bases and is translated from base 1. Relative to germline, V is missing 5 bases and J is missing 2 bases, with 9 bases of the junction outside any gene match.

The V gene is TRBV7-3 and the J gene is TRBJ2-3, with 8 bases in between that match TRBD2. The TCR was taken from a human donor in good health. The material sequenced was T cells isolated from PBMCs. The DNA sequence is given as TGTGCCAGCAGCCCGGGACTAGGGGAGATCACAGATACGCAGTATTTT. It translates as CASSPGLGEITDTQYF.